This TCR beta chain was captured by sequencing in a study of T cell responses to AZD1222 COVID-19 vaccine. The CDR3 has 17 amino acids. The V and J ends lost 0 bases and 7 bases respectively, with 16 bases between them. CDR1 and CDR2 (germline): MGHRA, YSYEKL. A note on this clone: The antigen is not known.

General study findings and limits: Unmutated variant regions are reportedly the target of nearly half of TCRs that are spike-specific. Compared with day 0, the breadth and depth of the Spike-specific TCR repertoire rose significantly after two doses of AZD1222. Donors in the cohort were predominantly white British and more often female, and clonal diversity was possibly underestimated.

TCRdb's table, derived via immunoSEQ multiplex PCR, lists solely in-frame clones and lacks some. The sample lists about 150,000 clones; just over 90% were seen once. The chain combines TRBV4-1 with TRBJ1-6, with D unresolved. Sequencing used peripheral blood, obtained on day 0 of AZD1222 vaccination. The clonotype comes from an adult in good health. The CDR3 loop is CASSQDPDGLENSPLHF. The CDR3, as DNA: TGCGCCAGCAGCCAAGATCCCGACGGGTTGGAAAATTCACCCCTCCACTTT.